The present entry profiles one T cell receptor beta chain with its context. The data were taken from a study of shared clonotypes between healthy human individuals. Whole-study context: Sampling drew on donors who were a couple of women and a few men aged 18 to 49.

The V gene's germline CDR1 is SGHTA and CDR2 FQGNSA. V was shortened by 5 bases and J by 2 bases, with 8 bases between the two germline ends. CDR3 length: 13 residues. Unsorted PBMC DNA sequencing spanned ten immunoSEQ deep assay plates. Authors' processing steps: ImmunoSEQ sequences covered only the junction and lacked quality scores; filtering therefore differed. Measured with immunoSEQ multiplex PCR; TCRdb has only the in-frame clones, and not every one. D and trimming were read from the DNA, whereas the V and J calls and clone size are those reported in that table. This sample has fewer than 700,000 clones, with roughly 79% found just once. The donors were adults (healthy and HIV-negative) with no recent acute infections or vaccinations.

Sequenced input: PBMCs. This receptor was taken from a woman between 40 and 55 years old in good health. Some clones in this sample may be carry-over from other donors' samples. The J gene is TRBJ2-3, the V gene TRBV7-2; D ambiguous. Written as DNA, the CDR3 is TGTGCCAGCAGCCTGCAGCACACAGATACGCAGTATTTT. Amino acid sequence: CASSLQHTDTQYF. The full variable domain, its missing parts supplied by reference TRBV7-2 and TRBJ2-3, is GAGVSQSPSNKVTEKGKDVELRCDPISGHTALYWYRQSLGQGLEFLIYFQGNSAPDKSGLPSDRFSAERTGGSVSTLTIQRTQQEDSAVYLCASSLQHTDTQYFGPGTRLTVL.